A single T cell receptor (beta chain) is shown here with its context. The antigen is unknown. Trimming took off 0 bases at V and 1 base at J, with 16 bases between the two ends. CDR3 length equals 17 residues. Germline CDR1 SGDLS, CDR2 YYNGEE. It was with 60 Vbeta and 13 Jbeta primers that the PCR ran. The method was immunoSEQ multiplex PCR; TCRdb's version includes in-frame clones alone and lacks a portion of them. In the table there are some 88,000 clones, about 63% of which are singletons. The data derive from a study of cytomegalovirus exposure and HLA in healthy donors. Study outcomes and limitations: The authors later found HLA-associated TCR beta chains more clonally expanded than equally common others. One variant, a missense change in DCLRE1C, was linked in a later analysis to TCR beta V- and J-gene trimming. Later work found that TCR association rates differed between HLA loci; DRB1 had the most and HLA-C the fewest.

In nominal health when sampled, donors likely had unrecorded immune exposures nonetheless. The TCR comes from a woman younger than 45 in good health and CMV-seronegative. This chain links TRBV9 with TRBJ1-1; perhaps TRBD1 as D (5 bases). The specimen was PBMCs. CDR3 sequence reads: CASSVGGAAFPNTEAFF. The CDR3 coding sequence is TGTGCCAGCAGCGTAGGCGGGGCAGCTTTCCCGAACACTGAAGCTTTCTTT.